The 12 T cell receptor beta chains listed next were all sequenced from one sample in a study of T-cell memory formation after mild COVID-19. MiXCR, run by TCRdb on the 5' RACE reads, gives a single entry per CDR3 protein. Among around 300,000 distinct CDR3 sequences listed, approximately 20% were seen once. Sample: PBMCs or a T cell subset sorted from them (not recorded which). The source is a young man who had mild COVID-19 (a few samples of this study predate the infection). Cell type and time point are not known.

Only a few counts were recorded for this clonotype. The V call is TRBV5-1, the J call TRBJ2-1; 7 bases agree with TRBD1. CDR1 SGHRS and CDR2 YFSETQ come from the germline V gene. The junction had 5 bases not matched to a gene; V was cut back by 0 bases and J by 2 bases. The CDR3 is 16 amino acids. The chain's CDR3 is CASSLEIGTAYNEQFF. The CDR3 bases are TGCGCCAGCAGCTTGGAAATCGGGACAGCCTACAATGAGCAGTTCTTC.

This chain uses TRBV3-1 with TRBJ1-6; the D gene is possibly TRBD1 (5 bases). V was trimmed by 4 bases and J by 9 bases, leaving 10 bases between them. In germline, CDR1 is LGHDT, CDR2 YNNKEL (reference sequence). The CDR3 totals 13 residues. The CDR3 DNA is TGTGCCAGCAGCCCCTTTGGGGGTTCACCCCTCCACTTT. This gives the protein CASSPFGGSPLHF.

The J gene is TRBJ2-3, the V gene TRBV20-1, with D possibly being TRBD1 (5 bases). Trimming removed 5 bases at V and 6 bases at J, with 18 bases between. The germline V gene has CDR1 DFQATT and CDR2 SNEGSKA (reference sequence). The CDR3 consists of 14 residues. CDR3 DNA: TGCAGTGCTCCCCCCAGCGCCTCAGGGGATACGCAGTATTTT. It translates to CSAPPSASGDTQYF.

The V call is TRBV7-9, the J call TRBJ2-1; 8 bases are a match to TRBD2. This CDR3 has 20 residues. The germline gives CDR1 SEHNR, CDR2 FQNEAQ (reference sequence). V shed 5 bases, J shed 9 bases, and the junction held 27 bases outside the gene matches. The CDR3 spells CASSPPGGATSAHGDTEQFF. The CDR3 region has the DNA TGTGCCAGCAGCCCCCCGGGGGGGGCGACTAGCGCCCATGGGGACACTGAGCAGTTCTTC.

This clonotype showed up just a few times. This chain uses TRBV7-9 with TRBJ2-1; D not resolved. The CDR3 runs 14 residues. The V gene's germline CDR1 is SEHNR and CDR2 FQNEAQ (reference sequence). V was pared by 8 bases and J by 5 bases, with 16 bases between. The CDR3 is CASAVRQSHNEQFF. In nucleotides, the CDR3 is TGTGCCAGCGCCGTGAGGCAGAGCCACAATGAGCAGTTCTTC.

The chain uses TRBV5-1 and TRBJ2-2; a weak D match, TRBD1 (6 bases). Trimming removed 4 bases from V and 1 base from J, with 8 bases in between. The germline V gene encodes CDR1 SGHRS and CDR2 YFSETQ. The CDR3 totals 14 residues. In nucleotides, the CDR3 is TGCGCCAGCAGCCCCAGGGGGAACACCGGGGAGCTGTTTTTT. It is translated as CASSPRGNTGELFF.

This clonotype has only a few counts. This CDR3 reads CSASQLARETQYF. The DNA of the CDR3 is TGCAGTGCTTCACAACTAGCGCGGGAGACCCAGTACTTC. The rearrangement uses TRBV20-1 and TRBJ2-5, with 7 bases that match TRBD2. J gave up 5 bases and V 5 bases, and 8 bases lay outside the gene matches. The germline V gene encodes CDR1 DFQATT and CDR2 SNEGSKA (reference sequence). The CDR3 has 13 amino acids.

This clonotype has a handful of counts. In DNA, the CDR3 is TGCGCCAGCAGCCAAGAAGGTGGGACAGGGTATCAGCCCCAGCATTTT. As protein: CASSQEGGTGYQPQHF. The chain uses TRBV4-1 and TRBJ1-5, with 9 nucleotides matching TRBD1. CDR1 and CDR2 (germline): MGHRA, YSYEKL. V lost 0 bases, J lost 5 bases, and 5 bases stayed unmatched. The CDR3 is 16 residues long.

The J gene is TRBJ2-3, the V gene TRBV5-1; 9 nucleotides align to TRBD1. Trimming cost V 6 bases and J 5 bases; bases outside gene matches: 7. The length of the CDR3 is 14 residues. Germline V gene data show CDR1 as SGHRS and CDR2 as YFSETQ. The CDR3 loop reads CASNSDRGGDTQYF. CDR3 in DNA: TGCGCCAGCAATTCGGACAGGGGAGGAGATACGCAGTATTTT. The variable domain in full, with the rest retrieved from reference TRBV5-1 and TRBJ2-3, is KAGVTQTPRYLIKTRGQQVTLSCSPISGHRSVSWYQQTPGQGLQFLFEYFSETQRNKGNFPGRFSGRQFSNSRSEMNVSTLELGDSALYLCASNSDRGGDTQYFGPGTRLTVL.

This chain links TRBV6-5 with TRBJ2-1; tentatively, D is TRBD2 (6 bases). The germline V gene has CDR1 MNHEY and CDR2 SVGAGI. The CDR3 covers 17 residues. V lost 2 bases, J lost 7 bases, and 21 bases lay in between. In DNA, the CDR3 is TGTGCCAGCAGTTACCAGTACTCGACCGGAGGGGAGAATGAGCAGTTCTTC. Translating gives CASSYQYSTGGENEQFF.

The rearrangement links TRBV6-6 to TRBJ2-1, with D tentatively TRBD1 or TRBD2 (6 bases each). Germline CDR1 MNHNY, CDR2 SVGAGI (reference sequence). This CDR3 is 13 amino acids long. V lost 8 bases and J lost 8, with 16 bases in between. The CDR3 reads CASRLGGPDEQFF. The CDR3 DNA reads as TGTGCCAGCCGGTTGGGGGGCCCCGATGAGCAGTTCTTC.

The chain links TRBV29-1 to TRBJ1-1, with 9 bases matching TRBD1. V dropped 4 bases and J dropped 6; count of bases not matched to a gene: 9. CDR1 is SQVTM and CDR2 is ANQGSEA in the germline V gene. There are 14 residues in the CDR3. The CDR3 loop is CSVVQGARIAEAFF. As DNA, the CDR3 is TGCAGCGTTGTACAGGGGGCGCGTATCGCTGAAGCTTTCTTT.